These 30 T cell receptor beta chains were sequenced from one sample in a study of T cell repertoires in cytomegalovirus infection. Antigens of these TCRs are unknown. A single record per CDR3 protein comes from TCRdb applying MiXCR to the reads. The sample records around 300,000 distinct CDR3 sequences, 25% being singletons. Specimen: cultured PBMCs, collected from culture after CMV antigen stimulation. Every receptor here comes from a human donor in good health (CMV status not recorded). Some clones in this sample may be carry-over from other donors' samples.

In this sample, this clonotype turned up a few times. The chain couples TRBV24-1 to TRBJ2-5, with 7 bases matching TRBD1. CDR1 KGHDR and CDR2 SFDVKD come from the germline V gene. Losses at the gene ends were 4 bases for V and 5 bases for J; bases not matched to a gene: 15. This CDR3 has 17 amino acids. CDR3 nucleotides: TGTGCCACCAGTGACCCTACCGACAGGGTGGGGGAGGAGACCCAGTACTTC. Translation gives CATSDPTDRVGEETQYF.

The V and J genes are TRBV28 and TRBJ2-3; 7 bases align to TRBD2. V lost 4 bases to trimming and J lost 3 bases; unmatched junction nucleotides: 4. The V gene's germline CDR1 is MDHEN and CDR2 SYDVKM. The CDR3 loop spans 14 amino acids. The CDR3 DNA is TGTGCCAGCAGTTCTGTGGGGGGGACAGATACGCAGTATTTT. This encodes CASSSVGGTDTQYF. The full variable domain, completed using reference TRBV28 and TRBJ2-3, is DVKVTQSSRYLVKRTGEKVFLECVQDMDHENMFWYRQDPGLGLRLIYFSYDVKMKEKGDIPEGYSVSREKKERFSLILESASTNQTSMYLCASSSVGGTDTQYFGPGTRLTVL.

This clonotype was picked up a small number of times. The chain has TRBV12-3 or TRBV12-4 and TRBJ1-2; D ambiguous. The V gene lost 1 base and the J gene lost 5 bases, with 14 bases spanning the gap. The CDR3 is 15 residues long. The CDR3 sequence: CASSLDSSTVYGYTF. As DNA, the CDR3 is TGTGCCAGCAGTTTAGATTCGTCGACGGTATATGGCTACACCTTC.

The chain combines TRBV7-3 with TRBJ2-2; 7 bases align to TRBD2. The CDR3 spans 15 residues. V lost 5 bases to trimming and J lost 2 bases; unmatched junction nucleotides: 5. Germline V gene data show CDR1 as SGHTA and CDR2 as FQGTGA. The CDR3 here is CASSGGSPNTGELFF. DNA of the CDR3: TGTGCCAGCAGCGGCGGGAGCCCCAACACCGGGGAGCTGTTTTTT.

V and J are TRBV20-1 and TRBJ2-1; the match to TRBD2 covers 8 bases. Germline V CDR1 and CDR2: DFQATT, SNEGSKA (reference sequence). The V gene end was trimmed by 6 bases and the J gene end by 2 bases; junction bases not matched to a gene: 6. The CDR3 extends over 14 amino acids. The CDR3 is CSASIAGPYNEQFF. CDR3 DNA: TGCAGTGCGAGTATAGCGGGACCCTACAATGAGCAGTTCTTC.

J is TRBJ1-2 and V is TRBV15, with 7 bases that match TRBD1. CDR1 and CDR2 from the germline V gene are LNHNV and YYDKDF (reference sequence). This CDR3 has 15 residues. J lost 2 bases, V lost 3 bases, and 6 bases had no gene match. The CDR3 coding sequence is TGTGCCACCAGCAGGCAAGGGACAGTCAACTATGGCTACACCTTC. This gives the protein CATSRQGTVNYGYTF. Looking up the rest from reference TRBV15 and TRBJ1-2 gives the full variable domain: DAMVIQNPRYQVTQFGKPVTLSCSQTLNHNVMYWYQQKSSQAPKLLFHYYDKDFNNEADTPDNFQSRRPNTSFCFLDIRSPGLGDTAMYLCATSRQGTVNYGYTFGSGTRLTVV.

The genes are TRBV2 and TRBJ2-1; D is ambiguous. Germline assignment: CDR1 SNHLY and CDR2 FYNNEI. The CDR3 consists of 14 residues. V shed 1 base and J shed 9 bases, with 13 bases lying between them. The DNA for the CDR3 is TGTGCCAGCAGTGAAGATCCCCCTAACGGTGAGCAGTTCTTC. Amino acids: CASSEDPPNGEQFF.

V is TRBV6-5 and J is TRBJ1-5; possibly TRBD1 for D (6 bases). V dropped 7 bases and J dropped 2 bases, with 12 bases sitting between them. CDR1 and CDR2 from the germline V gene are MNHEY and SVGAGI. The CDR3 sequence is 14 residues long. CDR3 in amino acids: CASMGAGGNQPQHF. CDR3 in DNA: TGTGCCAGCATGGGGGCAGGGGGCAATCAGCCCCAGCATTTT.

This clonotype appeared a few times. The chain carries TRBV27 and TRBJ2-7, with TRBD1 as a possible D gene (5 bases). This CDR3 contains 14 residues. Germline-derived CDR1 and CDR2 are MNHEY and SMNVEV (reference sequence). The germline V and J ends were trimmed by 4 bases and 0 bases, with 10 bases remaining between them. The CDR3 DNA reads TGTGCCAGCAGTTACAGGTTCACCTCCTACGAGCAGTACTTC. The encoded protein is CASSYRFTSYEQYF.

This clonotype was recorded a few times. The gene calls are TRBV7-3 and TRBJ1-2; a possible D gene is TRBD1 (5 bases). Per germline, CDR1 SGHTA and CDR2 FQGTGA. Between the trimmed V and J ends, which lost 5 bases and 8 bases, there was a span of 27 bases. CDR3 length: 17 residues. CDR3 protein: CASSVKPVPGSRPGYTF. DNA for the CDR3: TGTGCCAGCAGCGTTAAACCAGTGCCAGGGTCCCGCCCGGGCTACACCTTC. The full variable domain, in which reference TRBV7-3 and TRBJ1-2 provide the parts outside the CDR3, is GAGVSQTPSNKVTEKGKYVELRCDPISGHTALYWYRQSLGQGPEFLIYFQGTGAADDSGLPNDRFFAVRPEGSVSTLKIQRTERGDSAVYLCASSVKPVPGSRPGYTFGSGTRLTVV.

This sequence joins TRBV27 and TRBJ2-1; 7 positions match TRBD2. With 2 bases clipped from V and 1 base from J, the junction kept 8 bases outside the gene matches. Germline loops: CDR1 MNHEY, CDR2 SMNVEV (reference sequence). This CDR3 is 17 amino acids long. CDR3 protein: CASSLTNLAASYNEQFF. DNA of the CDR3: TGTGCCAGCAGTTTAACCAATCTAGCGGCTTCCTACAATGAGCAGTTCTTC.

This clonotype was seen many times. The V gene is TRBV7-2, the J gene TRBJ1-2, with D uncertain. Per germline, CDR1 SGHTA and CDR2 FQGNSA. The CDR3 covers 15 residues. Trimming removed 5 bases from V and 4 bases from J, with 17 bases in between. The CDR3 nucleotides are TGTGCCAGCAGCCCTTTCGGCGGAGGAATCTATGGCTACACCTTC. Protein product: CASSPFGGGIYGYTF.

CDR3 nucleotide sequence: TGTGCCGCAATGGCGGGGCTCTCTGGAAACACCATATATTTT. Translation gives CAAMAGLSGNTIYF. The rearrangement uses TRBV10-3 and TRBJ1-3; D perhaps matches TRBD1 (5 bases). The germline gives CDR1 ENHRY, CDR2 SYGVKD. V was cut by 11 bases and J by 0 bases, with 14 bases left in between. The CDR3 totals 14 residues.

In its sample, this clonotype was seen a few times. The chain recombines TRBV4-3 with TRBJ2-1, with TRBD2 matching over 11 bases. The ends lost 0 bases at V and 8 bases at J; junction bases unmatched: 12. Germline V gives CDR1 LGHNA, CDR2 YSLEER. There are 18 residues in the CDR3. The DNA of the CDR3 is TGCGCCAGCAGCCAAGACCCCGGGGTAGCGGGAGGGCGATATGAGCAGTTCTTC. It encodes CASSQDPGVAGGRYEQFF.

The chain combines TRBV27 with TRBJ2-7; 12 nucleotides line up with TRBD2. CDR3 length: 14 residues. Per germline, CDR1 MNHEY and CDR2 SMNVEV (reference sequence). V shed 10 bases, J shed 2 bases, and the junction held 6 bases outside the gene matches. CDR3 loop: CATQRTSGTYEQYV. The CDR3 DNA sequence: TGTGCCACTCAACGGACTAGCGGGACCTACGAGCAGTACGTC.

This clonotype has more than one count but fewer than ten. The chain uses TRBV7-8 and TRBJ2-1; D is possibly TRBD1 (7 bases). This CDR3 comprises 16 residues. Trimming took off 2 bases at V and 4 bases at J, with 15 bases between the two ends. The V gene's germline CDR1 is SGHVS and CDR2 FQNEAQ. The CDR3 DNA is TGTGCCAGCAGCTTAACGGCAGGGGGACTTTACAATGAGCAGTTCTTC. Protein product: CASSLTAGGLYNEQFF.

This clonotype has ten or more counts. CDR3 loop: CASSATRGYDEQYF. DNA of the CDR3: TGTGCCAGCAGCGCCACCCGAGGTTACGACGAGCAGTACTTC. The gene calls are TRBV7-2 and TRBJ2-7, with unresolved D. Germline values: CDR1 SGHTA, CDR2 FQGNSA. V was cut by 5 bases and J by 5 bases, with 16 bases left in between. This CDR3 comprises 14 residues.

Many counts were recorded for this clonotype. DNA for the CDR3: TGTGCCAGCAGCTTAGGCGGGGGACAGTTCGAAAAACTGTTTTTT. Translating gives CASSLGGGQFEKLFF. The chain links TRBV7-2 to TRBJ1-4; 7 nucleotides line up with TRBD1. The CDR3 runs to 15 residues. Germline loops: CDR1 SGHTA, CDR2 FQGNSA. V lost 1 base to trimming and J lost 8 bases; unmatched junction nucleotides: 7.

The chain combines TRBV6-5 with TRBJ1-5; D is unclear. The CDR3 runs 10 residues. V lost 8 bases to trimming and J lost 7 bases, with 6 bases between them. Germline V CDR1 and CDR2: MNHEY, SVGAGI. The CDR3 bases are TGTGCCAGCGGTCAACAGCCCCAGCATTTT. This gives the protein CASGQQPQHF.

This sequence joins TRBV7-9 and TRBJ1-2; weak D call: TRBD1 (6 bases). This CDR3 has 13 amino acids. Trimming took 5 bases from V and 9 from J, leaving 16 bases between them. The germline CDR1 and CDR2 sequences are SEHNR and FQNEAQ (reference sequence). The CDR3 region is CASSLRGQGRYTF. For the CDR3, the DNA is TGTGCCAGCAGCCTCCGGGGGCAGGGTCGCTACACCTTC. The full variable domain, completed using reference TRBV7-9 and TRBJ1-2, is DTGVSQNPRHKITKRGQNVTFRCDPISEHNRLYWYRQTLGQGPEFLTYFQNEAQLEKSRLLSDRFSAERPKGSFSTLEIQRTEQGDSAMYLCASSLRGQGRYTFGSGTRLTVV.

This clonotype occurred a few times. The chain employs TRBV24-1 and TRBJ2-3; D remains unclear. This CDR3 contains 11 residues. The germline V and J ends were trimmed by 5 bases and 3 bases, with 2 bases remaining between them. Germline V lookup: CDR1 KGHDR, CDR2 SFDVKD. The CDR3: CATSVTDTQYF. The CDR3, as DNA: TGTGCCACCAGTGTGACAGATACGCAGTATTTT.

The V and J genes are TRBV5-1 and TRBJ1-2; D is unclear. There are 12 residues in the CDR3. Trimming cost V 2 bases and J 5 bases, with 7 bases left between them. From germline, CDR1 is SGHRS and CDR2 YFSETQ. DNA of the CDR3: TGCGCCAGCAGCTTCGACCTATATGGCTACACCTTC. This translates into CASSFDLYGYTF.

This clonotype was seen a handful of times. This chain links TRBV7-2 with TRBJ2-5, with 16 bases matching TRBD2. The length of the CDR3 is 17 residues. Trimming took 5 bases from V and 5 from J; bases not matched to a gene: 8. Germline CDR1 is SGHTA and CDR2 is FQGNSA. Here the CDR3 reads CASSPPGLAGGWETQYF. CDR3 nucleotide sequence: TGTGCCAGCAGCCCCCCGGGACTAGCGGGAGGGTGGGAGACCCAGTACTTC.

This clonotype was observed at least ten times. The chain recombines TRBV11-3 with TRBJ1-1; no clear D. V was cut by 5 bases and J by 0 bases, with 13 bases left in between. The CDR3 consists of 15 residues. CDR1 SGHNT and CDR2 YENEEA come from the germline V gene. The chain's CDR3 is CASSPQEVMNTEAFF. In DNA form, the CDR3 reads TGTGCCAGCAGCCCCCAGGAGGTCATGAACACTGAAGCTTTCTTT.

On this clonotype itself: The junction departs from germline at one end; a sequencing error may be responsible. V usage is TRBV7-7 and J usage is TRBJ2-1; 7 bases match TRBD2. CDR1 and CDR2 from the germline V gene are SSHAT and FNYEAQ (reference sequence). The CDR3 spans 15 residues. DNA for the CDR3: TGTGCTAGCAGCCGGGGACTACGAGCTAACAATGAGCAGTTCTTC. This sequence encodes CASSRGLRANNEQFF. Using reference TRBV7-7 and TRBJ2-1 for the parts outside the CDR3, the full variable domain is GAGVSQSPRYKVTKRGQDVTLRCDPISSHATLYWYQQALGQGPEFLTYFNYEAQPDKSGLPSDRFSAERPEGSISTLTIQRTEQRDSAMYRCASSRGLRANNEQFFGPGTRLTVL.

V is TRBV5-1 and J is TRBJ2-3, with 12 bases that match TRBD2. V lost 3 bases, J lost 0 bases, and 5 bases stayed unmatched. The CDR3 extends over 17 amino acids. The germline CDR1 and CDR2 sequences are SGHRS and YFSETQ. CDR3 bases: TGCGCCAGCAGCTCGACTAGCGGGAGCGATAGCACAGATACGCAGTATTTT. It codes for CASSSTSGSDSTDTQYF.

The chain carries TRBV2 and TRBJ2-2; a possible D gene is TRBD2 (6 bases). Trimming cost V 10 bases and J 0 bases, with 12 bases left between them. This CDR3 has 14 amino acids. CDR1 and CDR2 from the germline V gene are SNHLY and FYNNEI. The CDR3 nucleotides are TGTGCCACCTCACGGGGGACGAACACCGGGGAGCTGTTTTTT. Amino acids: CATSRGTNTGELFF.

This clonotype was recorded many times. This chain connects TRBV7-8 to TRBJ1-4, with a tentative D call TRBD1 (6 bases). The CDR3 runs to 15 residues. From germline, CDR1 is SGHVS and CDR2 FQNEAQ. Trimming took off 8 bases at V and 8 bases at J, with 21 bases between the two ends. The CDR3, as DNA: TGTGCCAGCGCCCGAGAAGGGGGGTCTAGGGAAAAACTGTTTTTT. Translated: CASAREGGSREKLFF.

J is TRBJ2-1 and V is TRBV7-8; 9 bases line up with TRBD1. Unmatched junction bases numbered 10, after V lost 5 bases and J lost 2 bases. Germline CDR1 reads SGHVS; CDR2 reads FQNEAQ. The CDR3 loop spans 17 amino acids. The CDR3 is CASSILTGGAAYNEQFF. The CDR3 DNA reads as TGTGCCAGCAGCATATTGACAGGGGGGGCAGCCTACAATGAGCAGTTCTTC.

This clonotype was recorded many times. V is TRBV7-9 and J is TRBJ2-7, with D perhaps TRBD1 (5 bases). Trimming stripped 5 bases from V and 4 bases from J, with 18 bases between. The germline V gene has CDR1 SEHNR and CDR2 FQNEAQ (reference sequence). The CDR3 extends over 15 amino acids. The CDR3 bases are TGTGCCAGCAGCGAGACAGTTTCCTTAGGTTACGAGCAGTACTTC. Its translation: CASSETVSLGYEQYF.